The T cell receptor beta chain described here comes from a study of vaccination effects on CD4 cells after COVID-19. Study conclusions and caveats: Sampling in the study covered few convalescent patients and included no early post-infection timepoints.

After expansion with viral peptide pools in the ViraFEST assay, antigen-specific CD4+ T cells were sequenced. Following a roughly 11-day culture, CD4+ T cells were purified. Participants received two doses of either the BNT162b2 or mRNA-1273 vaccine. Vaccinees lacked prior SARS-CoV-2 infection and tested negative for nucleocapsid antibodies. Half the medium was swapped for IL-2 medium on days 3 and 7. Profiled with immunoSEQ multiplex PCR; TCRdb holds only in-frame clones, not every one. The top ten hold 9.5% to 15% of the sample, which has about 32,000 clones, approximately 72% seen once. The CDR3 has 15 residues. Trimming took off 1 base at V and 0 bases at J, with 7 bases between the two ends. The germline V gene has CDR1 SGHAT and CDR2 FQNNGV. Remarks on this clone: The antigen is undetermined.

Material: CD4+ T cells from PBMCs cultured with HCoV-229E spike peptides, obtained after COVID-19 vaccination. The chain has TRBV11-2 and TRBJ1-3; no firm D call. The receptor was derived from a human donor who received a COVID-19 vaccine. The CDR3 is CASSLGVLSGNTIYF. CDR3 in DNA: TGTGCCAGCAGCTTAGGAGTGCTCTCTGGAAACACCATATATTTT.